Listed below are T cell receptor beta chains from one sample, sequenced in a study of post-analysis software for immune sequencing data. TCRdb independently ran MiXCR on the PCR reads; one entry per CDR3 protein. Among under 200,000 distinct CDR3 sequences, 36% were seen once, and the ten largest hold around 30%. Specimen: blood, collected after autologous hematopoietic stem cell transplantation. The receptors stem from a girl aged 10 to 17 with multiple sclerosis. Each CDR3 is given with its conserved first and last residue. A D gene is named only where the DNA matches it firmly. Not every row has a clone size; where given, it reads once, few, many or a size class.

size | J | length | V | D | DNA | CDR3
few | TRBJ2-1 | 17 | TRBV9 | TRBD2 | TGTGCCAGCAGCGACAGGACTAGCGGAAGCTCCTACAATGAGCAGTTCTTC | CASSDRTSGSSYNEQFF
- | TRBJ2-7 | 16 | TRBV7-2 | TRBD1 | TGTGCCAGCAGCTTAACCGGGACAGGGGGCTCCTACGAGCAGTACTTC | CASSLTGTGGSYEQYF
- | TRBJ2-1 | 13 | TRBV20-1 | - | TGCAGTAGTTACCGGGACAACTACAATGAGCAGTTCTTC | CSSYRDNYNEQFF
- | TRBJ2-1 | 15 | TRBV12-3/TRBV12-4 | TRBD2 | TGTGCCGGCAGTTTAAGACTAGCGGGAGCTGGTGAGCAGTTCTTC | CAGSLRLAGAGEQFF
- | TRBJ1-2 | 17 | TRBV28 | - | TGTGCCAGCAGTTTATCCCGACAGACTGGGATTTTAAATGGCTACACCTTC | CASSLSRQTGILNGYTF
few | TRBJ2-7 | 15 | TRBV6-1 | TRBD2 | TGTGCCAGCAGTGGGGGACTAGCGGGCCCCTACGAGCAGTACTTC | CASSGGLAGPYEQYF
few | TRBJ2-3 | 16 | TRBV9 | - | TGTGCCAGCAGCATACAGGAGACGGATTACACAGATACGCAGTATTTT | CASSIQETDYTDTQYF
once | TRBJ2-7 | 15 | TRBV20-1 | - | TGCAGTGCTAGAGGGCCGCGGCTAGCGCGGTCCGAGCAGTACTTC | CSARGPRLARSEQYF
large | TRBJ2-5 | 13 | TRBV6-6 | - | TGTGCCAGCAGTTACCAGCTAGCGGAGACCCAGTACTTC | CASSYQLAETQYF
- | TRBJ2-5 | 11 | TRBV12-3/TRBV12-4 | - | TGTGCCAGCAGTTCCGAGGGGACCCAGTACTTC | CASSSEGTQYF
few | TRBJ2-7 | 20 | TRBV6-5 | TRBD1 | TGTGCCAGCAGTTACGATGGGTTCGGGACAGGGGGCCCGAGCTCCTACGAGCAGTACTTC | CASSYDGFGTGGPSSYEQYF
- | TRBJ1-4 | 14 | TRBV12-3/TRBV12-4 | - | TGTGCCGGCGGTCCACAGAGGGGATCCGAAAAACTGTTTTTT | CAGGPQRGSEKLFF
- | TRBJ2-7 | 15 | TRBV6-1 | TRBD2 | TGTGCCAGCAGTGAAGGACTAGCGGGATCCTACGAGCAGTACTTC | CASSEGLAGSYEQYF
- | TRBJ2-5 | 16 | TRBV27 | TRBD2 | TGTGCCAGCAGTTTTCTCGGACTAGCGGGAGAAGAGACCCAGTACTTC | CASSFLGLAGEETQYF
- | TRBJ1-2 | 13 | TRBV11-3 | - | TGTGCCAGCAGCACGCCCGGCCCCTATGGCTACACCTTC | CASSTPGPYGYTF
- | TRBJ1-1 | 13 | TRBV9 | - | TGTGCCAGCGGGGAGGGGAGCGACACTGAAGCTTTCTTT | CASGEGSDTEAFF
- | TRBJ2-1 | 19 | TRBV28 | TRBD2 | TGTGCCAGCAGTTTATACCCCCTAGGGACTAGCGTTCGCTACAATGAGCAGTTCTTC | CASSLYPLGTSVRYNEQFF
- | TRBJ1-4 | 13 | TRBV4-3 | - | TGCGCCAGCAGCCATTACGCTAATGAAAAACTGTTTTTT | CASSHYANEKLFF
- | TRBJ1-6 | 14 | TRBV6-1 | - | TGTGCCAGCACTCCTGAGGGCAATAATTCACCCCTCCACTTT | CASTPEGNNSPLHF
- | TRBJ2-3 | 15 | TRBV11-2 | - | TGTGCCAGCAGCTTAACCCACAGGGATACAGATACGCAGTATTTT | CASSLTHRDTDTQYF
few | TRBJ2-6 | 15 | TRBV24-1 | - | TGTGCCACCAGTGATTCGGGGGCTGGGGCCAACGTCCTGACTTTC | CATSDSGAGANVLTF
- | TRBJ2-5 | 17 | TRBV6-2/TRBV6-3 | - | TGTGCCAGCAGTTACTGGAGCTCGACTTACATCTTAGAGACCCAGTACTTC | CASSYWSSTYILETQYF
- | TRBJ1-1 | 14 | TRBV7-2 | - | TGTGCCAGCAGCTTAAGGGAAGGGAACACTGAAGCTTTCTTT | CASSLREGNTEAFF
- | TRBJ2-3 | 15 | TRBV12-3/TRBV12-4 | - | TGTGCCAGCAGTTTAGACCGAGTGAGCGCAGATGCGCAGTATTTT | CASSLDRVSADAQYF
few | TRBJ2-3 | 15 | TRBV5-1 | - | TGCGCCAGCAGCCCATCGGACTACTTCACAGATACGCAGTATTTT | CASSPSDYFTDTQYF
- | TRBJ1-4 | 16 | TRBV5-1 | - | TGCGCCAGCAGCTTGGAGGGGGATACAACTAATGAAAAACTGTTTTTT | CASSLEGDTTNEKLFF
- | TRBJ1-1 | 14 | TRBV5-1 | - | TGCGCCAGCAGCTTGAGAAGGGGGAACACTGAAGCTTTCTTT | CASSLRRGNTEAFF
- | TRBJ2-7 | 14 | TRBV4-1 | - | TGCGCCAGCAGCCAAGATGAGGGCTTCTACGAGCAGTACTTC | CASSQDEGFYEQYF
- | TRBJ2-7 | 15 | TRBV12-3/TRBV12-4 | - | TGTGCCAGCAGATCCGACGGAGAGGGACCCTACGAGCAGTACTTC | CASRSDGEGPYEQYF
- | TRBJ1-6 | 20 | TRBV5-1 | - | TGCGCCAGCAGCCTCCATCGGGCAGTTAAGTCCCGTACCTATAATTCACCCCTCCACTTT | CASSLHRAVKSRTYNSPLHF
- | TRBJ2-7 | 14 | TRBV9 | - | TGTGCCAGCAGCGTAGATGCAGCCCCTGTCGAGCAGTACTTC | CASSVDAAPVEQYF
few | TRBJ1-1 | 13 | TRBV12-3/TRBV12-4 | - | TGTGCCAGCAGGCTCGGGCTGAGCACTGAAGCTTTCTTT | CASRLGLSTEAFF
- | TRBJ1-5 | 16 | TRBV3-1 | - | TGTGCCAGCAGCCAAGAAGGTCACAGTGGGAATCAGCCCCAGCATTTT | CASSQEGHSGNQPQHF
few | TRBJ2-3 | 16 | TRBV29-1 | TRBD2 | TGCAGCGTTGAAGACCCTAGCGGCCCCTTCTGGGATACGCAGTATTTT | CSVEDPSGPFWDTQYF
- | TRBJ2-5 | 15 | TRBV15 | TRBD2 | TGTGCCACCAGCAGAGATCCCAGCGGGGAAGAGACCCAGTACTTC | CATSRDPSGEETQYF
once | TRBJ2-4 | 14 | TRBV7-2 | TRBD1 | TGTGCCAGCAGCCCGGGACAGGGGGCTAACATTCAGTACTTC | CASSPGQGANIQYF
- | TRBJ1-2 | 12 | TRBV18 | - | TGTGCCAGCTCACCCCGGGGCGACGGCTACACCTTC | CASSPRGDGYTF
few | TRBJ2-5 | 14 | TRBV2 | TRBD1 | TGTGCCAGCACTCGGGACAGGGGAACTGAGACCCAGTACTTC | CASTRDRGTETQYF
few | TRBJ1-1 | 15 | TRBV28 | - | TGTGCCAGCAGTTCGGACCCCCTGCTGGGTAGTGAAGCTTTCTTT | CASSSDPLLGSEAFF
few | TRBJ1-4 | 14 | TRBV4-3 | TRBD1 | TGCGCCAGCAGCCAACGAGACAGGGATGAAAAACTGTTTTTT | CASSQRDRDEKLFF
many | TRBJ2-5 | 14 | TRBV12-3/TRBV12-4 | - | TGTGCCAGCAGTTTTGGGACTGTACGGGAGACCCAGTACTTC | CASSFGTVRETQYF
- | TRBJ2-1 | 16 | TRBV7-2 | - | TGTGCCAGCAGCCCCCAAGGGCTTCTAGTCTTGAATGAGCAGTTCTTC | CASSPQGLLVLNEQFF
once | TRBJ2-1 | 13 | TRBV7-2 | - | TGTGCCAGCAGCTTAAATTCGGTTCGTGAGCAGTTCTTC | CASSLNSVREQFF
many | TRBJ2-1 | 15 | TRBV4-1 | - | TGCGCCAGCAGCCAAGAGCCGTCTAACTACAATGAGCAGTTCTTC | CASSQEPSNYNEQFF
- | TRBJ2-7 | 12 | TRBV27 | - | TGTGCCAGCAGTACCCAGGGAGTTTTCACGTACTTC | CASSTQGVFTYF
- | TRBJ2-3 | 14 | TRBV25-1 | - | TGTGCCAGCAGTGAAGTGCCCGCTGGAAATACGCAGTATTTT | CASSEVPAGNTQYF
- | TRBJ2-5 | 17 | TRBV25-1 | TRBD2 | TGTGCCGGCAGTGAGGAACTAGCGGGAGGGTACCAAGAGACCCAGTACTTC | CAGSEELAGGYQETQYF
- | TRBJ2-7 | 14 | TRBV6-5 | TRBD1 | TGTGCCAGCAGCCTCGACAGGGCTTTCCTCCAGCAGTACTTC | CASSLDRAFLQQYF
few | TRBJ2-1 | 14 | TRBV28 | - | TGTGCCAGCAGTTCCTCAAGGCCTAGAGGAAGGCAGTTCTTC | CASSSSRPRGRQFF
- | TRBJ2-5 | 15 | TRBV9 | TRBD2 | TGTGCCAGCAGCTTTGGTAGCGGGAGTGGAGAGACCCAGTACTTC | CASSFGSGSGETQYF